What follows are 31 T cell receptor beta chains derived from one specimen sequenced in a study of identical twins. Each CDR3 protein gets one entry after TCRdb re-called the 5' RACE reads with MiXCR. The sample records 1.5 million to 2 million distinct CDR3 sequences, under 35% being singletons. The sequenced sample consisted of cord blood. The receptors were gathered from a newborn girl in good health.

This clonotype was counted many times. A read error may produce the germline difference seen at one junction end. CDR3 protein: CASSSGLYNEQFF. The CDR3 DNA is TGTGCCAGCAGCTCGGGACTTTACAATGAGCAGTTCTTC. This sequence joins TRBV5-1 and TRBJ2-1; D is perhaps TRBD2 (6 bases). The CDR3 runs 13 residues. The germline V gene has CDR1 SGHRS and CDR2 YFSETQ.

This clonotype was detected only a few times. The chain has TRBV16 and TRBJ1-2; no clear D. The CDR3 is made up of 13 amino acids. V shed 1 base and J shed 10 bases, with 13 bases lying between them. The germline gives CDR1 KGHSY, CDR2 FQNENV. The CDR3 region is CASSQWPDRLYTF. Here the CDR3 DNA reads TGTGCCAGCAGCCAATGGCCCGATCGTCTCTACACCTTC.

The V and J genes are TRBV20-1 and TRBJ2-1, with 7 bases lining up with TRBD2. V trimming: 1 base; J trimming: 5 bases; junction bases outside the gene matches: 5. The V gene's germline CDR1 is DFQATT and CDR2 SNEGSKA (reference sequence). This CDR3 contains 14 residues. This CDR3 is CSARVGTTHNEQFF. For the CDR3, the DNA is TGCAGTGCTAGAGTTGGGACTACCCACAATGAGCAGTTCTTC.

Notes on this clonotype: A single base separates this from a much larger clone, so it may be a read error. This chain connects TRBV4-2 to TRBJ2-1; TRBD2 might be the D (5 bases). This CDR3 has 15 amino acids. The germline V and J ends were trimmed by 1 base and 10 bases, with 17 bases remaining between them. Germline V CDR1 and CDR2: LGHNA, YNFKEQ. The CDR3 loop is CASSQGGGAPYEQFF. The CDR3 DNA follows: TGTGCCAGCAGCCAAGGTGGAGGCGCACCCTACGAGCAGTTCTTC.

The V gene is TRBV7-9, the J gene TRBJ2-7; TRBD1 is a possible D gene (5 bases). Germline V gives CDR1 SEHNR, CDR2 FQNEAQ (reference sequence). This CDR3 contains 12 residues. Trimming removed 5 bases from V and 6 bases from J, with 11 bases in between. The CDR3 DNA sequence: TGTGCCAGCAGCAAGGGGCTTGCCGAGCAGTACTTC. It encodes CASSKGLAEQYF. The full variable domain, in which reference TRBV7-9 and TRBJ2-7 provide the parts outside the CDR3, is DTGVSQNPRHKITKRGQNVTFRCDPISEHNRLYWYRQTLGQGPEFLTYFQNEAQLEKSRLLSDRFSAERPKGSFSTLEIQRTEQGDSAMYLCASSKGLAEQYFGPGTRLTVT.

The chain employs TRBV4-2 and TRBJ2-1, with 9 bases identical to TRBD2. The tail of the sequence fits TRBJ2-7 better, so the J call may be wrong. The CDR3 has 16 amino acids. Per germline, CDR1 LGHNA and CDR2 YNFKEQ. The CDR3 is CASSQILAGLYNEQYF. CDR3 coding DNA: TGTGCCAGCAGCCAAATACTAGCGGGCCTATACAATGAGCAGTACTTC.

This clonotype was counted between two and nine times. The J gene is TRBJ2-3, the V gene TRBV29-1, with 13 bases lining up with TRBD2. The V gene end was trimmed by 4 bases and the J gene end by 8 bases; junction bases not matched to a gene: 0. The CDR3 is 12 amino acids. Germline loops: CDR1 SQVTM, CDR2 ANQGSEA. CDR3 DNA sequence: TGCAGCGTTGGACTAGCGGGAGGTACGCAGTATTTT. It translates to CSVGLAGGTQYF.

This clonotype appeared a few times. The chain combines TRBV7-8 with TRBJ2-4; D possibly corresponds to TRBD1 (5 bases). This CDR3 is 17 amino acids long. Trimming stripped 5 bases from V and 4 bases from J, with 21 bases between. CDR1 is SGHVS and CDR2 is FQNEAQ in the germline V gene. CDR3 DNA: TGTGCCAGCAGCCCAAATAGGCTGACAGCCCCAAAAAACATTCAGTACTTC. Translated: CASSPNRLTAPKNIQYF.

The rearrangement links TRBV11-2 to TRBJ2-2; 7 bases fit TRBD2. The CDR3 is 15 amino acids. J gave up 7 bases and V 4 bases, and 9 bases lay outside the gene matches. Germline V gene lookup returns CDR1 SGHAT and CDR2 FQNNGV. In nucleotides, the CDR3 is TGTGCCAGCAGCTCCCTAACTAGCGCGGGCGGGGAGCTGTTTTTT. Its translation: CASSSLTSAGGELFF. Based on the CDR3 plus reference TRBV11-2 and TRBJ2-2, the full variable domain is EAGVAQSPRYKIIEKRQSVAFWCNPISGHATLYWYQQILGQGPKLLIQFQNNGVVDDSQLPKDRFSAERLKGVDSTLKIQPAKLEDSAVYLCASSSLTSAGGELFFGEGSRLTVL.

Of note for this clonotype: The junction shows a germline mismatch at one end, possibly a read error. The V gene is TRBV2, the J gene TRBJ2-3, with no clear D. The CDR3 has 17 residues. From germline, CDR1 is SNHLY and CDR2 FYNNEI. Written as DNA, the CDR3 is TGTACCAGCAGTGAGGCGTTTTTCGGTGTCATTACGGATACGCAGTATTTT. Encoded protein: CTSSEAFFGVITDTQYF. Supplemented by reference TRBV2 and TRBJ2-3, the full variable domain reads EPEVTQTPSHQVTQMGQEVILRCVPISNHLYFYWYRQILGQKVEFLVSFYNNEISEKSEIFDDQFSVERPDGSNFTLKIRSTKLEDSAMYFCTSSEAFFGVITDTQYFGPGTRLTVL.

The chain recombines TRBV6-6 with TRBJ2-3; 10 positions match TRBD1. CDR1 and CDR2 (germline): MNHNY, SVGAGI (reference sequence). V was pared by 6 bases and J by 4 bases, with 7 bases of the junction left unmatched. This CDR3 has 15 residues. For the CDR3, the DNA is TGTGCCAGCAGGCCTCCGGGACAGGGGTCAGATACGCAGTATTTT. Protein sequence: CASRPPGQGSDTQYF.

The V and J genes are TRBV5-1 and TRBJ2-6; D possibly corresponds to TRBD2 (7 bases). V was shortened by 3 bases and J by 4 bases, with 14 bases between the two germline ends. Per germline, CDR1 SGHRS and CDR2 YFSETQ. The CDR3 is 16 residues long. CDR3 bases: TGCGCCAGCAGCTCGCGGGGGCCGGGAGGGGCCAACGTCCTGACTTTC. Its protein is CASSSRGPGGANVLTF.

The chain recombines TRBV6-6 with TRBJ2-5; 10 bases fit TRBD2. The V gene end was trimmed by 0 bases and the J gene end by 5 bases; junction bases not matched to a gene: 9. The CDR3 totals 17 residues. Germline V CDR1 and CDR2: MNHNY, SVGAGI (reference sequence). The CDR3 spells CASSYSLIAGGRETQYF. CDR3 nucleotides: TGTGCCAGCAGTTACTCGCTAATAGCGGGGGGCAGGGAGACCCAGTACTTC.

The chain recombines TRBV20-1 with TRBJ2-1; D remains ambiguous. Deletions cut 3 bases from V and 4 bases from J, with 7 bases between. The germline gives CDR1 DFQATT, CDR2 SNEGSKA (reference sequence). This CDR3 is 12 amino acids long. In DNA form, the CDR3 reads TGCAGTGCTAGTCTTGGTTACAATGAGCAGTTCTTC. Encoded protein: CSASLGYNEQFF.

There are a few counts of this clonotype. J is TRBJ2-1 and V is TRBV7-9; 8 nucleotides line up with TRBD2. With 4 bases clipped from V and 5 bases from J, the junction kept 10 bases outside the gene matches. Germline CDR1 and CDR2: SEHNR and FQNEAQ (reference sequence). This CDR3 contains 16 residues. CDR3 region: CASSSSRGRGDNEQFF. The CDR3 bases are TGTGCCAGCAGCTCCTCGCGGGGGCGGGGGGACAATGAGCAGTTCTTC.

The table lists this clonotype with a few counts. The chain combines TRBV2 with TRBJ2-1; 7 bases fit TRBD2. The CDR3 is made up of 16 amino acids. Germline loops: CDR1 SNHLY, CDR2 FYNNEI. With 2 bases clipped from V and 0 bases from J, the junction kept 4 bases outside the gene matches. CDR3 residues: CASSETLAASYNEQFF. As DNA, the CDR3 is TGTGCCAGCAGTGAAACCCTAGCGGCCTCCTACAATGAGCAGTTCTTC.

This clonotype was counted between two and nine times. CDR3 nucleotides: TGTGCCAGCAGTGAGGCACGGTCAAATCAGCCCCAGCATTTT. As protein: CASSEARSNQPQHF. This sequence joins TRBV2 and TRBJ1-5; no firm D call. V lost 3 bases and J 4 bases, leaving 10 bases between the germline ends. CDR1 and CDR2 (germline): SNHLY, FYNNEI. The CDR3 totals 14 residues.

The chain combines TRBV9 with TRBJ2-1, with 12 nucleotides matching TRBD2. The CDR3 length is 15 residues. Germline V gives CDR1 SGDLS, CDR2 YYNGEE. The J segment lost 10 bases and the V segment lost 1 base, leaving 6 bases of the junction unmatched. CDR3 region: CASSVSGTSGLEQFF. The CDR3 DNA sequence: TGTGCCAGCAGCGTAAGCGGGACTAGCGGGTTAGAGCAGTTCTTC.

This chain joins TRBV6-2 or TRBV6-3 and TRBJ2-5, with D hard to call. Looked up from germline, CDR1 is MNHEY and CDR2 is SVGEGT. V was pared by 3 bases and J by 0 bases, with 5 bases between. The CDR3 totals 13 residues. Here the CDR3 DNA reads TGTGCCAGCAGTTATTTGTACCAAGAGACCCAGTACTTC. Amino acid sequence: CASSYLYQETQYF.

This clonotype has only a few counts. The genes are TRBV10-3 and TRBJ2-3; D may correspond to TRBD1 or TRBD2 (5 bases each). The germline V gene encodes CDR1 ENHRY and CDR2 SYGVKD. CDR3 size: 13 residues. V lost 11 bases to trimming and J lost 1 base, with 13 bases between them. The CDR3 DNA follows: TGTGCCGGAGCGGACACCGGCACAGATACGCAGTATTTT. Amino acids: CAGADTGTDTQYF.

The chain recombines TRBV12-3 or TRBV12-4 with TRBJ1-4, with D maybe TRBD1 (6 bases). The V end was cut by 3 bases, the J end by 10 bases, with 18 bases between. The CDR3 is 15 amino acids. The CDR3 DNA reads TGTGCCAGCAGTTTGGCGGCCAGGGGTGGGGGAAAACTGTTTTTT. Amino acid sequence: CASSLAARGGGKLFF.

Only a few counts were recorded for this clonotype. The V gene is TRBV15, the J gene TRBJ1-2; D unresolved. V was pared by 3 bases and J by 2 bases, with 16 bases between. Germline V gene sequence: CDR1 LNHNV, CDR2 YYDKDF (reference sequence). The CDR3 is 16 residues long. The CDR3 region has the DNA TGTGCCACCAGCAGCCCAACGGCTCCCCTCAACTATGGCTACACCTTC. It specifies CATSSPTAPLNYGYTF.

This clonotype occurred once. V gene TRBV6-2 or TRBV6-3 combines with J gene TRBJ2-1, with 9 bases aligning to TRBD2. The closer fit of TRBJ2-7 to the DNA end suggests the J call may be wrong. The CDR3 length is 15 residues. The germline CDR1 and CDR2 sequences are MNHEY and SVGEGT. The CDR3 here is CASRHGLAIHNEQYF. CDR3 coding DNA: TGTGCCAGCAGGCATGGACTAGCGATCCACAATGAGCAGTACTTC.

The chain joins TRBV28 to TRBJ2-2; D is tentatively TRBD1 or TRBD2 (6 bases each). This CDR3 region has 15 residues. The V end lost 2 bases, the J end lost 5 bases, and 12 bases lay between the germline ends. Germline V lookup: CDR1 MDHEN, CDR2 SYDVKM. CDR3 region: CASSLRGEGTGELFF. The DNA for the CDR3 is TGTGCCAGCAGTTTAAGGGGGGAAGGGACCGGGGAGCTGTTTTTT.

This clonotype was detected once. The V gene is TRBV25-1, the J gene TRBJ2-4, with a tentative D call TRBD1 (6 bases). TRBJ2-7 matches the DNA end more closely, so the J call is doubtful. This CDR3 has 14 residues. CDR1 and CDR2 from the germline V gene are MGHDK and SYGVNS. Here the CDR3 DNA reads TGTGCCAGCAGTACGGGACACGAGACCTACGAGCAGTACTTC. Its translation is CASSTGHETYEQYF.

Remarks on this clonotype: One end of the junction is discordant with germline, which a read error may explain. The chain employs TRBV6-6 and TRBJ2-4, with TRBD1 identical over 10 bases. CDR3 length equals 14 residues. Germline V gene sequence: CDR1 MNHNY, CDR2 SVGAGI (reference sequence). CDR3 in amino acids: CASSYSGTGAIQYF. The CDR3 nucleotides read TGTGCCAGCAGCTACTCAGGGACAGGGGCCATTCAGTACTTC.

The gene calls are TRBV24-1 and TRBJ2-6; a possible D gene is TRBD1 (6 bases). CDR1 is KGHDR, CDR2 SFDVKD, per germline. V lost 4 bases to trimming and J lost 0 bases, with 12 bases between them. There are 17 residues in the CDR3. The CDR3 loop reads CATSDRQVPSGANVLTF. The CDR3 DNA reads TGTGCCACCAGTGACCGACAGGTACCCTCTGGGGCCAACGTCCTGACTTTC.

Here the CDR3 DNA reads TGTGCCACCAGTGATTTGGGCACAGGGGGAACGGATGAGCAGTTCTTC. Protein sequence: CATSDLGTGGTDEQFF. The chain combines TRBV24-1 with TRBJ2-1; 8 bases are shared with TRBD1. CDR1 is KGHDR and CDR2 is SFDVKD in the germline V gene. The CDR3 consists of 16 residues. V was clipped by 0 bases and J by 8 bases; unmatched bases: 8.

This clonotype was seen ten or more times. The chain recombines TRBV20-1 with TRBJ2-5, with D possibly matching TRBD2 (5 bases). Trimming removed 0 bases at V and 1 base at J, with 9 bases between. CDR1 DFQATT and CDR2 SNEGSKA come from the germline V gene (reference sequence). The CDR3 loop spans 14 amino acids. The CDR3 spells CSARDRGLQETQYF. DNA for the CDR3: TGCAGTGCTAGAGACCGTGGACTCCAAGAGACCCAGTACTTC.

The rearrangement links TRBV11-2 to TRBJ2-2, with D possibly being TRBD1 or TRBD2 (5 bases each). This CDR3 is 16 amino acids long. The ends were cut back, 0 bases at V and 4 bases at J, with 12 bases in the middle. Looked up from germline, CDR1 is SGHAT and CDR2 is FQNNGV. The CDR3 is CASSLESGRVTGELFF. CDR3 in DNA: TGTGCCAGCAGCTTAGAATCGGGGCGAGTCACCGGGGAGCTGTTTTTT.

The chain joins TRBV10-3 to TRBJ1-4, with D perhaps TRBD1 (5 bases). Trimming cost V 4 bases and J 8 bases, with 20 bases left between them. CDR1 and CDR2 (germline): ENHRY, SYGVKD. This CDR3 is 16 amino acids long. CDR3 nucleotide sequence: TGTGCCATCAGTGCCGGCCGGAACAGGCGGGGGGAAAAACTGTTTTTT. This encodes CAISAGRNRRGEKLFF.